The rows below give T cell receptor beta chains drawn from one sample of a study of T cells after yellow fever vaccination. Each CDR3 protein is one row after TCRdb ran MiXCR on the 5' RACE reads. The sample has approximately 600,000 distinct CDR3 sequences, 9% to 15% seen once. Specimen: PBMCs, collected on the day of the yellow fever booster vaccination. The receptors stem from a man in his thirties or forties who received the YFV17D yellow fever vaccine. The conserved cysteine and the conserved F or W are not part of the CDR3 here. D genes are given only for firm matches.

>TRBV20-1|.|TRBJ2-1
SARGGPFIHEQF
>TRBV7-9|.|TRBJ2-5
ASSLDWSGSETQY
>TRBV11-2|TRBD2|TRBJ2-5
ASSFRSGRARETQY
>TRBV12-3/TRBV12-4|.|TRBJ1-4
ASRRTEKLF
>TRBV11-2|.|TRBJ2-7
ASSIVGGPYEQY
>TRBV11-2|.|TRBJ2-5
AKDPAQY
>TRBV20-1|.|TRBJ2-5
SAQGVGRDDQETQY
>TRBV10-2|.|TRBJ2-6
ASSESARVGGANVLT
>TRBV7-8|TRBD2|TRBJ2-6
ASSSSLAGSSGANVLT
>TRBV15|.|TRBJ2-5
ATSRGRTQQETQY
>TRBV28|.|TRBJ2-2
ASTSWSTDGELF
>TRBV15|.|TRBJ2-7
ATSRGRGAVTPQRYEQY
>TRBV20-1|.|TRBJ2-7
SASPVPYEQY
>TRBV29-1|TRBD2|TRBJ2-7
SVALAAGVEQY
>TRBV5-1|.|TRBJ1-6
ASSNRTTHSPLH
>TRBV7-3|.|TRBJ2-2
ASSSPGSGELF
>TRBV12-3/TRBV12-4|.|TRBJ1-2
ASSFGQIGYT
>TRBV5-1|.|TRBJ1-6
ASSLMSGPDSLLH
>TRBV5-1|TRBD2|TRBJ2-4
ASSPSGSGSKNIQY
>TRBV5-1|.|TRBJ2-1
ASSPEGRSSYNEQF
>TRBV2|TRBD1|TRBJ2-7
ASSAGGQGGYEQY
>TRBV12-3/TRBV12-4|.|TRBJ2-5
ASRLPGQGPY
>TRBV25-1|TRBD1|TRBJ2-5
ASSGRQFRGGAIGETQY
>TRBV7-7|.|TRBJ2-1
ASSRSGTGAYNEQF
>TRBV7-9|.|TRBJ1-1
ASSPSTGRSEAF
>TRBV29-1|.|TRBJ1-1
SSAVNTEAF
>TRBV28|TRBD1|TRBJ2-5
ASSLYRTGFDQETQY
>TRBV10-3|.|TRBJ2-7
AISAGFEQY
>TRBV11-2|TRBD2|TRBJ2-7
ASSFEYAGAYEQY
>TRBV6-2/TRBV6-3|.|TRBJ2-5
ASRPLRGGQETQY
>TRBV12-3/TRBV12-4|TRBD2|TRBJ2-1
ASSRTSGRANEQF
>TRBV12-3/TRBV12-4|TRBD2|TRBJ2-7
ASSPPRTSVHYEQY
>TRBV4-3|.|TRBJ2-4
ASSPAASYDIQY
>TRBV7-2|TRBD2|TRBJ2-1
ASSLMREFNEQF
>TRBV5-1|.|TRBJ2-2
ASSSRSTGELF
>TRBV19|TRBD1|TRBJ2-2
ASRTGGANTGELF
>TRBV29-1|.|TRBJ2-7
SALGEQY
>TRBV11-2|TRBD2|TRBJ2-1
ASLLGGGPGTSGPYNEQF
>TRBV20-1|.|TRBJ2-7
SAPPTGTYEQY
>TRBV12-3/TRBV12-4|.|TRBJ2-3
ASRNPGGTQY
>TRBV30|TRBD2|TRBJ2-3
ACRRPSGSGDTQY
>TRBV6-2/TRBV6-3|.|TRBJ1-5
ASSYPDRYSNQPQH
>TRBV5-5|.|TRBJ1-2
ASSVTGTYGYT
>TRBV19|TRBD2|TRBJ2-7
ASSNQRGYEQY
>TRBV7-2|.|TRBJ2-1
ASSAYLSSYNEQF
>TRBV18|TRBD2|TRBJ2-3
ASSPPPSGVTDTQY
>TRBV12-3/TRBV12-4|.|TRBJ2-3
ASSLGRAWQAQY
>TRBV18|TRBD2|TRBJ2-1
ASSPPGLGGNEQF
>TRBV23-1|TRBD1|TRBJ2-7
ASSQMGRDRGYEQY
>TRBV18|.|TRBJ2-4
ASSGLGTYEKNIQY
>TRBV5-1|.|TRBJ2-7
ASSLDPSQYEQY
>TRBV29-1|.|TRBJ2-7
SVHREGEQY
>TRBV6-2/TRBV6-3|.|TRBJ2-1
ASSYPVRAQGICEQF
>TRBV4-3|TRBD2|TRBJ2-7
ASSQATSGRDEQY
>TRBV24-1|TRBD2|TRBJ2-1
ATSAGGLVEQF
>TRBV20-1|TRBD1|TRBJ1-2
SARTEGWGQYGYT
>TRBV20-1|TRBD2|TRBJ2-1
SARVPSGINEQF
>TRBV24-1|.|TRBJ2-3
ATSDVSASTDTQY
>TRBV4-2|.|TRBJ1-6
ASSQDPKSGSSYNSPLH
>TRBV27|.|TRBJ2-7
ASMGGINYEQY